This TCR beta chain was retrieved from a study of shared clonotypes between healthy human individuals. Study observations and caveats: Richness estimates generally favored naive over memory subsets.

Germline V gives CDR1 SGHAT, CDR2 FQNNGV. Unmatched junction bases numbered 6, after V lost 0 bases and J lost 5 bases. CDR3 length: 17 residues. Sequenced by immunoSEQ multiplex PCR; TCRdb stores in-frame clones only, minus some. The data hold some 1,100,000 clones, with about 80% observed a single time. Regarding this clone: Its matching antigen is unknown.

The chain has TRBV11-2 and TRBJ2-6; 8 nucleotides agree with TRBD1. This TCR came from a man younger than 35 in good health. Some clones in this sample may be carry-over from other donors' samples. Specimen: memory CD4+ T cells from PBMCs. Subset reported: CD45RA-negative fraction. CDR3 bases: TGTGCCAGCAGCTTAGATTGGAGACAGGGGAGGGCCAACGTCCTGACTTTC. Protein product: CASSLDWRQGRANVLTF.